This T cell receptor (beta chain) appears in the sequencing data of a study of CD8 T cells in Susac syndrome. Random hexamers were used to reverse transcribe 0.5 to 1 ug of RNA. TCRdb used MiXCR to reprocess the immunoSEQ multiplex PCR reads, holding one entry per CDR3 protein. Among 84,000 or so distinct CDR3 sequences listed, around 94% were seen once. The CDR3 is 17 amino acids. Germline CDR1 LGHDT, CDR2 YNNKEL (reference sequence). V shed 4 bases, J shed 0 bases, and the junction held 5 bases outside the gene matches. V is TRBV3-1 and J is TRBJ2-3; the match to TRBD2 covers 12 bases. The receptor was isolated from a human donor with Susac syndrome. The sample was CD8+ T cells from PBMCs. CDR3 in amino acids: CASSRGLAGPSTDTQYF. The CDR3 DNA follows: TGTGCCAGCAGCCGGGGACTAGCGGGCCCTAGCACAGATACGCAGTATTTT.